The 8 T cell receptor beta chains below all came from one sample that was sequenced in a study of regulatory T cells in long-lasting Graves disease. The time point was: newly diagnosed GD, antithyroid drugs for less than 3 months. There was RNA extracted from PBMCs, and the TCR library was made from it. Researchers made TCR beta libraries by using iRepertoire HTBI primers and running Arm-PCR on CDR3 regions. TCRdb passed the multiplex PCR reads through MiXCR, listing each CDR3 protein once. This sample has approximately 480,000 distinct CDR3 sequences, with 15% to 20% found just once. This sample also belongs to another study, concerning T cells in Graves' hyperthyroidism and ophthalmopathy.

Sample: peripheral blood mononuclear cells (PBMCs), taken at new diagnosis, from a patient treated with antithyroid drugs. All receptors come from a man aged 40-55 years with Graves disease.

This clonotype was seen a handful of times. The CDR3 nucleotides are TGCGCCAGCAGCTTGTATACGTCCTACAATGAGCAGTTCTTC. Encoded protein: CASSLYTSYNEQFF. This rearrangement joins TRBV5-1 to TRBJ2-1; no definite D call. Germline CDR1 SGHRS, CDR2 YFSETQ. The CDR3 is 14 residues long. Deletions cut 1 base from V and 1 base from J, with 6 bases between. The variable domain in full, with the rest retrieved from reference TRBV5-1 and TRBJ2-1, is KAGVTQTPRYLIKTRGQQVTLSCSPISGHRSVSWYQQTPGQGLQFLFEYFSETQRNKGNFPGRFSGRQFSNSRSEMNVSTLELGDSALYLCASSLYTSYNEQFFGPGTRLTVL.

This clonotype occurred many times. The rearrangement joins TRBV20-1 to TRBJ2-7; either TRBD1 or TRBD2 may fit D (5 bases each). This CDR3 spans 15 amino acids. Between the trimmed V and J ends, which lost 3 bases and 3 bases, there was a span of 18 bases. The germline V gene encodes CDR1 DFQATT and CDR2 SNEGSKA (reference sequence). The CDR3 reads CSASPNRDGIYEQYF. CDR3 coding DNA: TGCAGTGCTAGCCCGAACCGGGACGGCATCTACGAGCAGTACTTC.

This clonotype was seen a handful of times. The gene calls are TRBV20-1 and TRBJ2-7, with TRBD2 matching 10 bases. With 6 bases clipped from V and 2 bases from J, the junction kept 10 bases outside the gene matches. The CDR3 extends over 15 amino acids. From germline, CDR1 is DFQATT and CDR2 SNEGSKA (reference sequence). The CDR3 DNA is TGCAGTGCCCCCCAAACTAGCGGGAAACCCTACGAGCAGTACTTC. It translates to CSAPQTSGKPYEQYF.

This clonotype was counted at least ten times. The J gene is TRBJ2-3, the V gene TRBV3-1, with D perhaps TRBD1 or TRBD2 (5 bases each). The length of the CDR3 is 14 residues. The ends were cut back, 3 bases at V and 4 bases at J, with 11 bases in the middle. Per the germline V gene, CDR1 is LGHDT and CDR2 is YNNKEL (reference sequence). CDR3 DNA: TGTGCCAGCAGCCACGTTCGGGGCCCAGATACGCAGTATTTT. Amino acid sequence: CASSHVRGPDTQYF.

In its sample, this clonotype was seen a few times. The rearrangement links TRBV12-3 or TRBV12-4 to TRBJ2-7; either TRBD1 or TRBD2 may fit D (5 bases each). Between the trimmed V and J ends, which lost 0 bases and 4 bases, there was a span of 10 bases. The CDR3 has 14 residues. The CDR3 protein is CASSLAGARYEQYF. Written as DNA, the CDR3 is TGTGCCAGCAGTTTAGCCGGGGCGAGGTACGAGCAGTACTTC.

This clonotype occurred many times. The V call is TRBV28, the J call TRBJ1-6; D is ambiguous. The CDR3 has 12 residues. The ends were cut back, 6 bases at V and 9 bases at J, with 9 bases in the middle. The germline V gene encodes CDR1 MDHEN and CDR2 SYDVKM. In nucleotides, the CDR3 is TGTGCCAGCAGGGCCATTCGTTCACCCCTCCACTTT. Translation gives CASRAIRSPLHF.

In this sample, this clonotype turned up many times. The V gene is TRBV7-9, the J gene TRBJ2-3, with a tentative D call TRBD2 (5 bases). CDR1 and CDR2 (germline): SEHNR, FQNEAQ (reference sequence). This CDR3 has 15 residues. Trimming took off 5 bases at V and 2 bases at J, with 14 bases between the two ends. The DNA of the CDR3 is TGTGCCAGCAGCCACGGGGTGCCCCTCACAGATACGCAGTATTTT. Its translation is CASSHGVPLTDTQYF.

This clonotype was counted at least ten times. This chain links TRBV20-1 with TRBJ2-7; TRBD2 matches at 9 bases. Losses at the gene ends were 3 bases for V and 5 bases for J; bases not matched to a gene: 8. The germline V gene encodes CDR1 DFQATT and CDR2 SNEGSKA (reference sequence). This CDR3 is built from 14 residues. The CDR3 nucleotides are TGCAGTGCTAGTAAGCCTAGCGGGATTAACGAGCAGTACTTC. This encodes CSASKPSGINEQYF.